The 15 T cell receptor beta chains below all came from one sample that was sequenced in a study of shared clonotypes between healthy human individuals. The method was immunoSEQ multiplex PCR; TCRdb's version includes in-frame clones alone and lacks a portion of them. The repertoire holds about 2.4 million clones, with 90% to 95% as singletons. Sequencing was done on a sample of naive CD4+ T cells from PBMCs. Indicated subset: CD45RA+ positively selected. The receptors were gathered from a man between 18 and 35 years old in good health. Some clones in this sample may be carry-over from other donors' samples.

This chain joins TRBV29-1 and TRBJ1-1; no clear D gene. V lost 5 bases and J 4 bases, leaving 14 bases between the germline ends. The length of the CDR3 is 13 residues. Germline loops: CDR1 SQVTM, CDR2 ANQGSEA. The CDR3 nucleotides are TGCAGCGTTTTCCGAATTCTGGGCACTGAAGCTTTCTTT. Amino acids: CSVFRILGTEAFF.

CDR3 loop: CASSRQETQYF. CDR3 bases: TGTGCCAGCAGCAGACAAGAGACCCAGTACTTC. The chain joins TRBV6-6 to TRBJ2-5; D is ambiguous. This CDR3 is 11 amino acids long. The germline gives CDR1 MNHNY, CDR2 SVGAGI (reference sequence). V lost 6 bases to trimming and J lost 2 bases, with 4 bases between them.

The chain couples TRBV6-5 to TRBJ2-5; D unresolved. CDR1 and CDR2 (germline): MNHEY, SVGAGI. The germline V and J ends were trimmed by 5 bases and 2 bases, with 15 bases remaining between them. The CDR3 spans 15 residues. The CDR3 DNA sequence: TGTGCCAGCAGTACCACCCTCTATTTACAAGAGACCCAGTACTTC. Its protein product is CASSTTLYLQETQYF.

This chain connects TRBV19 to TRBJ2-5; 16 bases are a match to TRBD2. CDR3 size: 16 residues. V was clipped by 4 bases and J by 5 bases; unmatched bases: 4. The germline V gene has CDR1 LNHDA and CDR2 SQIVND (reference sequence). The CDR3 DNA reads as TGTGCCAGTAGTACCCCGGGACTAGCGGGGGGGGAGACCCAGTACTTC. Translating gives CASSTPGLAGGETQYF.

The chain joins TRBV28 to TRBJ2-2; tentatively, D is TRBD1 (6 bases). The V and J ends lost 5 bases and 9 bases respectively, with 16 bases between them. Germline V CDR1 and CDR2: MDHEN, SYDVKM. This CDR3 region has 14 residues. The CDR3 here is CASSHRQVSRELFF. CDR3 DNA: TGTGCCAGCAGTCACAGACAGGTCTCCCGGGAGCTGTTTTTT.

The V and J genes are TRBV28 and TRBJ2-1; D unclear. Germline V gene lookup returns CDR1 MDHEN and CDR2 SYDVKM. The CDR3 consists of 13 residues. Trimming removed 10 bases at V and 0 bases at J, with 10 bases between. CDR3 amino acids: CATLRSSYNEQFF. DNA of the CDR3: TGTGCCACTCTAAGGTCCTCCTACAATGAGCAGTTCTTC.

V usage is TRBV6-6 and J usage is TRBJ1-4; possible D gene TRBD1, 5 bases. Per the germline V gene, CDR1 is MNHNY and CDR2 is SVGAGI (reference sequence). The V and J ends lost 1 base and 7 bases respectively, with 10 bases between them. The CDR3 consists of 14 residues. CDR3 DNA sequence: TGTGCCAGCAGTTACTGGCAGGGAGGTGAAAAACTGTTTTTT. Amino acid sequence: CASSYWQGGEKLFF.

The chain is built from TRBV19 and TRBJ1-5, with a weak D call TRBD1 (6 bases). V was shortened by 2 bases and J by 0 bases, with 8 bases between the two germline ends. This CDR3 is 15 amino acids long. Germline CDR1 is LNHDA and CDR2 is SQIVND (reference sequence). The CDR3 here is CASSITGYSNQPQHF. The DNA for the CDR3 is TGTGCCAGTAGTATAACAGGGTATAGCAATCAGCCCCAGCATTTT. The variable domain in full, completed from reference TRBV19 and TRBJ1-5, reads DGGITQSPKYLFRKEGQNVTLSCEQNLNHDAMYWYRQDPGQGLRLIYYSQIVNDFQKGDIAEGYSVSREKKESFPLTVTSAQKNPTAFYLCASSITGYSNQPQHFGDGTRLSIL.

This chain connects TRBV7-3 to TRBJ2-1, with D unclear. Germline lookup yields CDR1 SGHTA and CDR2 FQGTGA. This CDR3 is 11 amino acids long. The V end lost 4 bases, the J end lost 8 bases, and 6 bases lay between the germline ends. The CDR3 here is CASSSRHEQFF. DNA for the CDR3: TGTGCCAGCAGCTCTCGCCATGAGCAGTTCTTC.

The chain carries TRBV29-1 and TRBJ2-7; TRBD1 aligns across 9 bases. Germline loops: CDR1 SQVTM, CDR2 ANQGSEA. J lost 4 bases, V lost 6 bases, and 7 bases had no gene match. The CDR3 contains 13 residues. CDR3 protein: CSVRTGGGYEQYF. The CDR3, as DNA: TGCAGCGTGAGAACAGGGGGCGGTTACGAGCAGTACTTC.

This chain uses TRBV6-1 with TRBJ1-5; D is unclear. CDR3 length: 15 residues. The germline gives CDR1 MNHNS, CDR2 SASEGT. V lost 1 base to trimming and J lost 0 bases, with 7 bases between them. CDR3 nucleotide sequence: TGTGCCAGCAGTGAAGGGCAGTCTAGCAATCAGCCCCAGCATTTT. Protein: CASSEGQSSNQPQHF.

The rearrangement uses TRBV29-1 and TRBJ2-7; TRBD2 aligns across 12 bases. CDR3 length: 15 amino acids. V lost 4 bases and J lost 2; bases outside the gene matches: 6. Germline V gene lookup returns CDR1 SQVTM and CDR2 ANQGSEA. The CDR3 loop reads CSVGGTSGLTYEQYF. CDR3 coding DNA: TGCAGCGTTGGTGGGACTAGCGGGTTGACCTACGAGCAGTACTTC.

As regards this clone: In the same sample, other DNA sequences code for this CDR3. The CDR3 sequence is CASSLEGGNTGELFF. The CDR3 DNA sequence: TGCGCCAGCAGCTTGGAAGGCGGAAACACCGGGGAGCTGTTTTTT. The chain is built from TRBV5-1 and TRBJ2-2, with D unclear. This CDR3 spans 15 amino acids. The V end was cut by 0 bases, the J end by 2 bases, with 8 bases between. Germline V CDR1 and CDR2: SGHRS, YFSETQ.

Worth noting for this clone: At one boundary the junction diverges from the germline segment, which might be a read error. The chain employs TRBV9 and TRBJ2-1; D could derive from TRBD1 or TRBD2 (5 bases each). Germline V gives CDR1 SGDLS, CDR2 YYNGEE. The CDR3 spans 12 residues. CDR3 loop: CASSSIRQGAVF. In DNA, the CDR3 is TGTGCCAGCAGTAGTATCCGGCAGGGAGCGGTCTTC.

This chain joins TRBV14 and TRBJ2-7; possibly TRBD2 for D (7 bases). The CDR3 extends over 15 amino acids. The germline V gene encodes CDR1 SGHDN and CDR2 FVKESK. V was cut by 0 bases and J by 5 bases, with 14 bases left in between. The CDR3 DNA follows: TGTGCCAGCAGCCAAGACCGGGGGGCGTGGAACGAGCAGTACTTC. This encodes CASSQDRGAWNEQYF. The whole variable domain, remainder taken from reference TRBV14 and TRBJ2-7, is EAGVTQFPSHSVIEKGQTVTLRCDPISGHDNLYWYRRVMGKEIKFLLHFVKESKQDESGMPNNRFLAERTGGTYSTLKVQPAELEDSGVYFCASSQDRGAWNEQYFGPGTRLTVT.